A single sample is the source of the 27 T cell receptor beta chains below, sequenced in a study of OX40 agonist ivuxolimab in advanced cancers. Sequencing used immunoSEQ multiplex PCR; TCRdb keeps in-frame clones, though not all of them. The repertoire holds over 65,000 clones, with 90% as singletons. Sequenced here: CD4+ or CD8+ T cells sorted from blood, sampled in a trial of the OX40 agonist ivuxolimab. The receptors stem from an adult with an advanced solid tumor such as melanoma, head and neck, liver or kidney cancer.

This chain uses TRBV7-9 with TRBJ2-3; D is possibly TRBD1 (8 bases). The CDR3 length is 18 residues. The ends were cut back, 1 base at V and 4 bases at J, with 21 bases in the middle. The germline V gene has CDR1 SEHNR and CDR2 FQNEAQ (reference sequence). The CDR3 spells CASSLGRVGQGGADTQYF. The CDR3, as DNA: TGTGCCAGCAGCTTAGGACGCGTTGGACAGGGAGGGGCAGATACGCAGTATTTT.

The V and J genes are TRBV15 and TRBJ1-3; a weak D match, TRBD1 (5 bases). This CDR3 is 16 amino acids long. The V and J ends lost 1 base and 2 bases respectively, with 12 bases between them. Germline values: CDR1 LNHNV, CDR2 YYDKDF (reference sequence). The CDR3 here is CATSRGAAGTGNTIYF. The CDR3 DNA reads as TGTGCCACCAGCAGAGGGGCGGCAGGGACTGGAAACACCATATATTTT. Full variable domain (rest looked up from reference TRBV15 and TRBJ1-3): DAMVIQNPRYQVTQFGKPVTLSCSQTLNHNVMYWYQQKSSQAPKLLFHYYDKDFNNEADTPDNFQSRRPNTSFCFLDIRSPGLGDTAMYLCATSRGAAGTGNTIYFGEGSWLTVV.

The V and J genes are TRBV29-1 and TRBJ1-1, with D possibly matching TRBD1 (6 bases). V was cut by 6 bases and J by 0 bases, with 11 bases left in between. The CDR3 runs to 13 residues. Germline values: CDR1 SQVTM, CDR2 ANQGSEA. CDR3 DNA: TGCAGCGTAGCAGGGGATATGAACACTGAAGCTTTCTTT. This codes for CSVAGDMNTEAFF.

The chain recombines TRBV9 with TRBJ2-1; the match to TRBD1 covers 9 bases. Germline trimming cut 1 base from V and 16 bases from J; bases unmatched to any gene: 6. The CDR3 covers 12 residues. Germline loops: CDR1 SGDLS, CDR2 YYNGEE. CDR3 DNA sequence: TGTGCCAGCAGCGTAAAGAGAACAGGGGGCTTCTTC. As protein: CASSVKRTGGFF.

This clone was seen only a few times. The chain combines TRBV19 with TRBJ1-5; possibly TRBD1 for D (5 bases). Germline V lookup: CDR1 LNHDA, CDR2 SQIVND (reference sequence). This CDR3 contains 14 residues. Trimming cost V 3 bases and J 7 bases, with 13 bases left between them. CDR3 bases: TGTGCCAGTAGTATTTTGGGAGGGACGCAGCCCCAGCATTTT. It is translated as CASSILGGTQPQHF. The complete variable domain, with remaining parts taken from reference TRBV19 and TRBJ1-5, reads DGGITQSPKYLFRKEGQNVTLSCEQNLNHDAMYWYRQDPGQGLRLIYYSQIVNDFQKGDIAEGYSVSREKKESFPLTVTSAQKNPTAFYLCASSILGGTQPQHFGDGTRLSIL.

The chain has TRBV6-1 and TRBJ2-7; 7 bases align to TRBD2. Trimming took 6 bases from V and 7 from J; bases not matched to a gene: 15. Germline V CDR1 and CDR2: MNHNS, SASEGT. The CDR3 length is 15 residues. For the CDR3, the DNA is TGTGCCAGCAGCCCCCCTTGGCGGGGGAAAGGGGAGCAGTACTTC. Translation: CASSPPWRGKGEQYF.

There are a few counts of this clone. This chain joins TRBV5-6 and TRBJ1-2; TRBD1 matches at 10 bases. The CDR3 sequence is 15 residues long. CDR1 and CDR2 (germline): SGHDT, YYEEEE. V lost 1 base to trimming and J lost 8 bases; unmatched junction nucleotides: 8. CDR3: CASSLLVRTGGGYTF. CDR3 sequence (DNA): TGTGCCAGCAGCTTGCTGGTCCGGACAGGGGGAGGCTACACCTTC.

The chain recombines TRBV7-2 with TRBJ2-2; the D gene is possibly TRBD2 (6 bases). The germline V gene encodes CDR1 SGHTA and CDR2 FQGNSA. The CDR3 is made up of 16 amino acids. V lost 1 base and J lost 3, with 12 bases in between. The CDR3 sequence is CASSLGRAVYTGELFF. The CDR3 nucleotides read TGTGCCAGCAGCTTAGGGAGGGCGGTATACACCGGGGAGCTGTTTTTT.

The V gene is TRBV6-5, the J gene TRBJ2-7, with D perhaps assigned TRBD1 or TRBD2 (6 bases each). The CDR3 has 14 residues. CDR1 and CDR2 (germline): MNHEY, SVGAGI. V shed 8 bases and J shed 4 bases, with 18 bases lying between them. This chain's CDR3 is CASGPGGPGYEQYF. In DNA, the CDR3 is TGTGCCAGCGGCCCCGGGGGCCCCGGTTACGAGCAGTACTTC.

The chain is built from TRBV5-6 and TRBJ2-5, with unresolved D. Gene TRBJ2-7 matches the end of the DNA better, so the J call may be wrong. Germline V gives CDR1 SGHDT, CDR2 YYEEEE. The length of the CDR3 is 14 residues. CDR3 in DNA: TGTGCCAGCAGCTTGGTTCTTACGACCTACGAGCAGTACTTC. This translates into CASSLVLTTYEQYF.

The gene calls are TRBV7-2 and TRBJ1-1, with D tentatively TRBD1 (5 bases). The CDR3 loop spans 14 amino acids. Deletions cut 5 bases from V and 8 bases from J, with 18 bases between. Germline-derived CDR1 and CDR2 are SGHTA and FQGNSA. The CDR3, as DNA: TGTGCCAGCAGCCTACCTGGGTCAGGGCGAGAAGCTTTCTTT. Translating it yields CASSLPGSGREAFF.

The CDR3 bases are TGCAGCGTGTACACAGGAGGTAATCAGCCCCAGCATTTT. It encodes CSVYTGGNQPQHF. J is TRBJ1-5 and V is TRBV29-1; D perhaps matches TRBD1 (5 bases). The CDR3 extends over 13 amino acids. Germline assignment: CDR1 SQVTM and CDR2 ANQGSEA. V lost 6 bases to trimming and J lost 4 bases, with 13 bases between them.

The gene calls are TRBV7-8 and TRBJ2-7, with 7 bases aligning to TRBD1. The CDR3 is made up of 12 amino acids. Germline CDR1 reads SGHVS; CDR2 reads FQNEAQ. V lost 4 bases to trimming and J lost 5 bases; unmatched junction nucleotides: 2. The CDR3 reads CASSSTGNEQYF. The CDR3, as DNA: TGTGCCAGCAGCTCGACAGGGAACGAGCAGTACTTC.

The chain employs TRBV19 and TRBJ1-4; a weak D match, TRBD1 (5 bases). The CDR3 runs to 16 residues. CDR1 and CDR2 (germline): LNHDA, SQIVND (reference sequence). Trimming took off 0 bases at V and 10 bases at J, with 18 bases between the two ends. This chain's CDR3 is CASSIDPPTGAGKLFF. DNA of the CDR3: TGTGCCAGTAGTATAGATCCCCCGACCGGGGCGGGAAAACTGTTTTTT. The full variable domain, in which reference TRBV19 and TRBJ1-4 provide the parts outside the CDR3, is DGGITQSPKYLFRKEGQNVTLSCEQNLNHDAMYWYRQDPGQGLRLIYYSQIVNDFQKGDIAEGYSVSREKKESFPLTVTSAQKNPTAFYLCASSIDPPTGAGKLFFGSGTQLSVL.

The rearrangement links TRBV18 to TRBJ2-7, with D possibly being TRBD1 or TRBD2 (5 bases each). The CDR3 sequence is 13 residues long. V lost 2 bases, J lost 2 bases, and 7 bases lay in between. Germline-derived CDR1 and CDR2 are KGHSH and LQKENI. CDR3 amino acids: CASSPGDPYEQYF. The CDR3 DNA is TGTGCCAGCTCACCAGGGGACCCCTACGAGCAGTACTTC.

This clone was recorded once. The rearrangement joins TRBV6-5 to TRBJ1-2; D is undetermined. V dropped 10 bases and J dropped 0 bases, with 15 bases sitting between them. The CDR3 is 14 amino acids. The V gene's germline CDR1 is MNHEY and CDR2 SVGAGI. The CDR3 region is CATKEGTANYGYTF. The CDR3 region has the DNA TGTGCCACCAAGGAAGGTACAGCTAACTATGGCTACACCTTC.

The chain joins TRBV4-1 to TRBJ2-7; no reliable D call. The V end was cut by 4 bases, the J end by 2 bases, with 18 bases between. Per germline, CDR1 MGHRA and CDR2 YSYEKL. The CDR3 has 16 residues. The CDR3 protein is CASSPHALGITYEQYF. The CDR3 nucleotides read TGCGCCAGCAGCCCACACGCCCTCGGTATCACCTACGAGCAGTACTTC.

The chain has TRBV27 and TRBJ2-6; a weak D match, TRBD2 (5 bases). Germline lookup yields CDR1 MNHEY and CDR2 SMNVEV (reference sequence). The CDR3 runs 14 residues. V lost 2 bases to trimming and J lost 6 bases, with 8 bases between them. CDR3 region: CASSLERLANVLTF. CDR3 DNA sequence: TGTGCCAGCAGTTTAGAGCGGTTGGCCAACGTCCTGACTTTC.

This clone has a single count. The chain joins TRBV7-2 to TRBJ2-5; TRBD1 agrees at 8 bases. CDR1 is SGHTA, CDR2 FQGNSA, per germline. This CDR3 has 14 residues. V dropped 1 base and J dropped 5; count of bases not matched to a gene: 3. The CDR3 reads CASSLDPGGETQYF. The CDR3 DNA reads TGTGCCAGCAGCTTAGATCCAGGGGGCGAGACCCAGTACTTC.

This chain links TRBV19 with TRBJ1-2; possible D gene TRBD1, 5 bases. The CDR3 sequence is 13 residues long. The V gene lost 4 bases and the J gene lost 7 bases, with 13 bases spanning the gap. CDR1 is LNHDA and CDR2 is SQIVND in the germline V gene (reference sequence). The CDR3, as DNA: TGTGCCAGTAGTAGCATGGCTACAGGTGGCTACACCTTC. This sequence encodes CASSSMATGGYTF.

The chain joins TRBV4-2 to TRBJ1-6, with 7 bases that match TRBD1. Trimming took 1 base from V and 3 from J; bases not matched to a gene: 3. Germline CDR1 LGHNA, CDR2 YNFKEQ. The CDR3 has 16 residues. Here the CDR3 reads CASSQGRQGYNSPLHF. The CDR3 bases are TGTGCCAGCAGCCAAGGGCGACAGGGCTATAATTCACCCCTCCACTTT.

The chain carries TRBV6-6 and TRBJ1-2; 9 nucleotides match TRBD1. The germline V gene encodes CDR1 MNHNY and CDR2 SVGAGI (reference sequence). V gave up 1 base and J gave up 3 bases; unmatched junction bases: 6. This CDR3 comprises 16 residues. The CDR3 DNA reads TGTGCCAGCAGTTACTTAACCGGGACAGGGTACTATGGCTACACCTTC. Translation gives CASSYLTGTGYYGYTF.

The chain couples TRBV18 to TRBJ2-2; 7 nucleotides agree with TRBD1. The trim removed 4 bases at V and 5 bases at J, leaving 1 base unmatched. Germline CDR1 KGHSH, CDR2 LQKENI. The CDR3 extends over 13 amino acids. The CDR3 loop is CASSQGATGELFF. CDR3 sequence (DNA): TGTGCCAGCTCACAGGGGGCAACCGGGGAGCTGTTTTTT.

The J gene is TRBJ1-1, the V gene TRBV18; TRBD1 aligns across 9 bases. The CDR3 covers 14 residues. CDR1 is KGHSH, CDR2 LQKENI, per germline. J lost 11 bases, V lost 0 bases, and 7 bases had no gene match. DNA for the CDR3: TGTGCCAGCTCACCACCGACCGGGACAGGGACGGCTTTCTTT. Translation gives CASSPPTGTGTAFF.

The genes are TRBV7-2 and TRBJ2-5, with D uncertain. This CDR3 contains 13 residues. Germline lookup yields CDR1 SGHTA and CDR2 FQGNSA. V gave up 1 base and J gave up 5 bases, with 8 bases separating them. DNA for the CDR3: TGTGCCAGCAGCTTAGGTTTGCTGGAGACCCAGTACTTC. Amino acids: CASSLGLLETQYF.

In this sample, this clone turned up a few times. This chain joins TRBV5-1 and TRBJ2-3; 13 bases line up with TRBD2. J was trimmed by 2 bases and V by 3 bases; bases with no gene match: 3. The germline V gene encodes CDR1 SGHRS and CDR2 YFSETQ. This CDR3 comprises 16 residues. The CDR3 loop reads CASSSGTSGVTDTQYF. CDR3 sequence (DNA): TGCGCCAGCAGCTCCGGGACTAGCGGGGTCACAGATACGCAGTATTTT.

The chain recombines TRBV18 with TRBJ2-5, with D possibly matching TRBD1 (5 bases). The CDR3 contains 16 residues. The germline CDR1 and CDR2 sequences are KGHSH and LQKENI. V was clipped by 0 bases and J by 4 bases, with 15 bases between them. The CDR3 spells CASSPPQGALGETQYF. CDR3 sequence (DNA): TGTGCCAGCTCACCACCACAAGGGGCGCTAGGAGAGACCCAGTACTTC.